The clone carrying this TCR beta chain was observed a few times. Its antigen is unidentified. With the Oncomine TCR Beta short-read assay, DNA from cultured CD4+ T cells was sequenced. Genomic DNA was isolated from cultured CD4+ T cells. TCRdb itself ran the PCR reads through MiXCR, one entry per CDR3 protein. The repertoire has around 5,000 distinct CDR3 sequences, around 43% of them found once; the top ten carry less than 65%. The sample originates from a study of vaccination and CD4 T cells after COVID-19. General study results and limits: Relatively few convalescent patients were studied, without early post-infection timepoints.

Described treatment: approximately nine-day PBMC culture with coronavirus spike peptide pools or control peptides (ViraFEST assay). V was cut by 4 bases and J by 7 bases, with 16 bases left in between. The CDR3 sequence is 14 residues long. Germline-derived CDR1 and CDR2 are MNHEY and SVGAGI. The specimen was CD4+ T cells from blood, cultured in vitro. The sequence came from a human donor who had recovered from COVID-19. The chain recombines TRBV6-5 with TRBJ1-2, with D unresolved. The CDR3 sequence is CASSFGFEAGGYTF. The CDR3 DNA is TGTGCCAGCAGTTTCGGGTTTGAAGCGGGTGGCTACACCTTC.